These T cell receptor beta chains were read from a single sample in a study of T cells in Graves' hyperthyroidism and ophthalmopathy. TCRdb ran MiXCR on the multiplex PCR reads and lists one entry per CDR3 protein. The sample holds 450,000 to 600,000 distinct CDR3 sequences, 15% to 20% seen once. Sequencing input: blood. These receptors were obtained from a man aged 40-49 years with Graves' ophthalmopathy. Both conserved end residues are part of each CDR3. D genes are given only for firm matches. Rows may omit the clone size; those that give it use once, few, many or a size class.

clone size: few; J gene: TRBJ1-5; V gene: TRBV7-8; D gene: TRBD1; CDR3 DNA: TGTGCCAGCAGTTGGGGCCTCCGGGACAGGGGAAATAATCAGCCCCAGCATTTT; CDR3 protein: CASSWGLRDRGNNQPQHF
clone size: -; J gene: TRBJ1-2; V gene: TRBV7-9; D gene: TRBD1; CDR3 DNA: TGTGCCAGCAGCTCCTTCCCTTCAACAGGGGGCCTTAACTATGGCTACACCTTC; CDR3 protein: CASSSFPSTGGLNYGYTF
clone size: -; J gene: TRBJ2-5; V gene: TRBV20-1; D gene: TRBD1; CDR3 DNA: TGCAGTGCCAACGCCATTGCCCGGGACAGGGGACGAGAAGAGACCCAGTACTTC; CDR3 protein: CSANAIARDRGREETQYF
clone size: -; J gene: TRBJ1-2; V gene: TRBV6-1; D gene: -; CDR3 DNA: TGTGCCAGCAAACGCATGAACTATGGCTACACCTTC; CDR3 protein: CASKRMNYGYTF
clone size: many; J gene: TRBJ2-7; V gene: TRBV2; D gene: -; CDR3 DNA: TGTGCCAGCAGACCGACCTCCTACGAGCAGTACTTC; CDR3 protein: CASRPTSYEQYF
clone size: many; J gene: TRBJ2-3; V gene: TRBV2; D gene: TRBD2; CDR3 DNA: TGTGCCAGTGGATTAGCGGGGGGGCTGAATACGCAGTATTTT; CDR3 protein: CASGLAGGLNTQYF
clone size: -; J gene: TRBJ2-5; V gene: TRBV7-8; D gene: -; CDR3 DNA: TGTGCCAGCAGCCCCGGGGCCCGAGTAAACCAAGAGACCCAGTACTTC; CDR3 protein: CASSPGARVNQETQYF
clone size: few; J gene: TRBJ1-5; V gene: TRBV4-1; D gene: -; CDR3 DNA: TGCGCCAGCAGCCAATCGTGGGGCCAGGGCGGCATGGGGAATCAGCCCCAGCATTTT; CDR3 protein: CASSQSWGQGGMGNQPQHF
clone size: many; J gene: TRBJ1-5; V gene: TRBV28; D gene: -; CDR3 DNA: TGTGCCAGCAGCTCTACAGGGAGCGGTCAGCCCCAGCATTTT; CDR3 protein: CASSSTGSGQPQHF
clone size: many; J gene: TRBJ2-7; V gene: TRBV13; D gene: -; CDR3 DNA: TGTGCCAGCAGCGCCACATTTAAGGCCCCACTCGGGGAGCAGTACTTC; CDR3 protein: CASSATFKAPLGEQYF
clone size: many; J gene: TRBJ2-5; V gene: TRBV29-1; D gene: -; CDR3 DNA: TGCAGCGTTGAAAGCCAAACCCAGTACTTC; CDR3 protein: CSVESQTQYF
clone size: -; J gene: TRBJ2-1; V gene: TRBV10-3; D gene: TRBD1; CDR3 DNA: TGTGCCATCAGATCCGGGACAGGGTTAGATGAGCAGTTCTTC; CDR3 protein: CAIRSGTGLDEQFF
clone size: -; J gene: TRBJ2-2; V gene: TRBV11-2; D gene: TRBD1; CDR3 DNA: TGTGCCAGCAGGTTCCAGGGGGCGGACACCGGGGAGCTGTTTTTT; CDR3 protein: CASRFQGADTGELFF
clone size: -; J gene: TRBJ1-1; V gene: TRBV27; D gene: TRBD1; CDR3 DNA: TGTGCCAGCAGTCCTCGACAGGGGGCTCTTCCCCTGGCTTTCTTT; CDR3 protein: CASSPRQGALPLAFF
clone size: many; J gene: TRBJ2-1; V gene: TRBV6-1; D gene: -; CDR3 DNA: TGTGCCAGCAGCCCACGGGCCAGGAGAAGCTACAATGAGCAGTTCTTC; CDR3 protein: CASSPRARRSYNEQFF
clone size: many; J gene: TRBJ2-3; V gene: TRBV20-1; D gene: -; CDR3 DNA: TGCAGTGCTAGGATTTCTCAAGATACGCAGTATTTT; CDR3 protein: CSARISQDTQYF
clone size: few; J gene: TRBJ1-2; V gene: TRBV5-1; D gene: TRBD1; CDR3 DNA: TGCGCCAGCAGCCCGCGGACAGGACTGACATCTAACTATGGCTACACCTTC; CDR3 protein: CASSPRTGLTSNYGYTF
clone size: many; J gene: TRBJ2-3; V gene: TRBV7-6; D gene: -; CDR3 DNA: TGTGCCAGCAGCTTAGCCCGACGCACAGATACGCAGTATTTT; CDR3 protein: CASSLARRTDTQYF
clone size: few; J gene: TRBJ2-3; V gene: TRBV5-8; D gene: -; CDR3 DNA: TGTGCCAGCAGCTTGGTTGGGGGTGGCTCAGGTACGCAGTATTTT; CDR3 protein: CASSLVGGGSGTQYF
clone size: -; J gene: TRBJ1-1; V gene: TRBV11-2; D gene: -; CDR3 DNA: TGTGCCGGCAGCTTTAGCGGCACTGAAGCTTTCTTT; CDR3 protein: CAGSFSGTEAFF
clone size: -; J gene: TRBJ1-2; V gene: TRBV4-3; D gene: TRBD1; CDR3 DNA: TGCGCCAGCAGCCAAGGTCTGACAGGGAACTATGGCTACACCTTC; CDR3 protein: CASSQGLTGNYGYTF
clone size: few; J gene: TRBJ1-6; V gene: TRBV12-3/TRBV12-4; D gene: -; CDR3 DNA: TGTGCCAGCAGGCTAGTCGTGGATTCACCCCTCCACTTT; CDR3 protein: CASRLVVDSPLHF
clone size: many; J gene: TRBJ1-6; V gene: TRBV5-8; D gene: -; CDR3 DNA: TGTGCCAGCAGCTTGAAAGGGAGATACTCACCCCTCCACTTT; CDR3 protein: CASSLKGRYSPLHF
clone size: many; J gene: TRBJ2-2; V gene: TRBV6-2/TRBV6-3; D gene: -; CDR3 DNA: TGTGCCAGCAGTTACGCTCCTAGCTTCGGGGCCACCCGGGAGCTGTTTTTT; CDR3 protein: CASSYAPSFGATRELFF
clone size: -; J gene: TRBJ2-7; V gene: TRBV20-1; D gene: -; CDR3 DNA: TGCAGTGCCCCCCTGGGGAGCGGTACCTACGAGCAGTACTTC; CDR3 protein: CSAPLGSGTYEQYF
clone size: few; J gene: TRBJ2-5; V gene: TRBV28; D gene: TRBD2; CDR3 DNA: TGTGCCAGCAGTCACACTGGACTAGCCCAAGAGACCCAGTACTTC; CDR3 protein: CASSHTGLAQETQYF
clone size: many; J gene: TRBJ2-1; V gene: TRBV20-1; D gene: TRBD2; CDR3 DNA: TGCAGTGCTAGCGGGAGGTGGGACAATGAGCAGTTCTTC; CDR3 protein: CSASGRWDNEQFF
clone size: many; J gene: TRBJ2-2; V gene: TRBV2; D gene: -; CDR3 DNA: TGTGCCAGCAGTGGGCGGACTTTGAACACCGGGGAGCTGTTTTTT; CDR3 protein: CASSGRTLNTGELFF